The rows below give T cell receptor beta chains drawn from one sample of a study of OX40 agonist ivuxolimab in advanced cancers. Assay: immunoSEQ multiplex PCR; the TCRdb copy retains only in-frame clones and omits some. The top ten clones hold 1.3% of a sample with approximately 73,000 clones, around 90% of them seen once. Sequencing was performed on CD4+ or CD8+ T cells sorted from blood, taken in a trial of the OX40 agonist ivuxolimab. Receptors were obtained from an adult with an advanced solid tumor such as melanoma, head and neck, liver or kidney cancer. Each CDR3 is given without its conserved first and last residue.

V | CDR3
TRBV27 | ASRRPGRDYGYT
TRBV6-4 | ASSDGTLAGNQPQH
TRBV21-1 | ASSKGSDNSPLH
TRBV5-1 | ASSGTSGSTGELF
TRBV30 | AWSPRLRQGGETQY
TRBV19 | ASSSRTGGASINQPQH
TRBV6-5 | ASRMTGGADTQY
TRBV5-1 | ASSLDGPGRNTEAF
TRBV5-1 | ASSLKGTGSEAF
TRBV6-6 | ASSSGLHEQY
TRBV7-3 | ASSLSSLSYNEQF
TRBV27 | ASGSGVSPLH
TRBV19 | ATQTTGLVNEQF
TRBV6-5 | ASSYGEATEAF
TRBV6-1 | ASKLGPTTDTQY
TRBV6-5 | ASSPTQAGEQF
TRBV7-3 | ASSTTGNTEAF
TRBV27 | ASSTTGSGNTIY
TRBV18 | ASSLDSPTNYGYT
TRBV11-1 | ASSSGTFMNTEAF
TRBV6-5 | ASSDPFGTDEQF
TRBV28 | ASSSSVQY
TRBV5-1 | ASSIGRPSSNEQF
TRBV28 | ALKSIRRSPYEQY
TRBV4-1 | ASSQEAWLSNEKLF
TRBV27 | ASMASIGPYEQY
TRBV5-4 | ASSGSSYPGGTEAF
TRBV28 | ASSLQNYEQY
TRBV19 | ASSPSGGAKNIQY
TRBV4-2 | ASSPDLRDTQY
TRBV5-1 | ASSWTSGGPYNEQF
TRBV11-2 | ASRVGRETEAF
TRBV5-4 | ASSLRTSGVTDTQY
TRBV2 | ASSADSGRGINEQF
TRBV6-5 | ASNGRGPYNEQF
TRBV12-5 | ASGLVPSGSANEQF
TRBV7-6 | ASNRDRETQY
TRBV30 | AWSAPLGTAT
TRBV10-3 | AIGGASGDTQY
TRBV9 | ASSVAGVAGASTDTQY
TRBV7-3 | ASARDHFTGELF
TRBV7-6 | ASSPPEGAGYGYT
TRBV6-5 | ASSSRLAGAEQY
TRBV7-9 | ASSLTQDTEAF
TRBV6-1 | ASSPGGGELF
TRBV7-6 | ASSWEGTSGSSEQY
TRBV5-1 | ASSLEQGANTGELF
TRBV2 | ASSDFGSSNQPQH
TRBV19 | ASRDNLNTEAF
TRBV27 | ASSLGRTNTEAF
TRBV5-1 | ASSVDFHELF
TRBV18 | ASSPPAGGDEQF
TRBV7-2 | ASSSTQGAQGYT
TRBV7-2 | ASSLDGGAHTDTQY
TRBV2 | ASRTGGNTEAF
TRBV6-1 | ASRLAGGSYNEQF
TRBV2 | ASSGGQGIDGNTIY
TRBV7-3 | ASSLVGRGLYEETQY
TRBV27 | ASSPRESTSGRSDEQF
TRBV28 | ASSMPRGQVNGYT